One and the same sample provided the 23 T cell receptor beta chains below, sequenced in a study of blood T cell repertoires in COVID-19. Clones were read by immunoSEQ multiplex PCR, and TCRdb kept only the in-frame ones, dropping some. The table has fewer than 500,000 clones, approximately 90% seen once. Sequencing used peripheral blood. The receptors were sampled from a man aged 18 to 30 with COVID-19, enrolled during active disease.

The chain couples TRBV12-3 or TRBV12-4 to TRBJ1-2; perhaps TRBD1 as D (6 bases). This CDR3 has 13 residues. Trimming stripped 3 bases from V and 3 bases from J, with 8 bases between. Here the CDR3 DNA reads TGTGCCAGCAGTTTCCGACAGGACTATGGCTACACCTTC. Amino acids: CASSFRQDYGYTF.

The chain links TRBV27 to TRBJ2-1; 7 positions agree with TRBD2. The CDR3 extends over 15 amino acids. Per germline, CDR1 MNHEY and CDR2 SMNVEV (reference sequence). The junction had 6 bases not matched to a gene; V was cut back by 6 bases and J by 1 base. In nucleotides, the CDR3 is TGTGCCAGCAGACAGCGGGACCTATCCTACAATGAGCAGTTCTTC. It codes for CASRQRDLSYNEQFF.

V gene TRBV7-9 combines with J gene TRBJ2-6, with 8 nucleotides matching TRBD1. V was pared by 2 bases and J by 0 bases, with 6 bases of the junction left unmatched. The CDR3 covers 18 residues. Germline CDR1 reads SEHNR; CDR2 reads FQNEAQ (reference sequence). CDR3 bases: TGTGCCAGCAGCTTAAGGACAGGGCCTGGCTCTGGGGCCAACGTCCTGACTTTC. The encoded protein is CASSLRTGPGSGANVLTF.

V is TRBV29-1 and J is TRBJ2-1; a weak D match, TRBD2 (5 bases). The germline CDR1 and CDR2 sequences are SQVTM and ANQGSEA. V lost 4 bases and J 9 bases, leaving 13 bases between the germline ends. The CDR3 has 12 amino acids. The CDR3 nucleotides read TGCAGCGTTGTTTCCGGTACTAGTGAGCAGTTCTTC. Amino acids: CSVVSGTSEQFF.

A remark on this clone: One junction end disagrees with the germline gene, perhaps due to a read error. V gene TRBV4-1 combines with J gene TRBJ2-2, with TRBD2 identical over 13 bases. Germline values: CDR1 MGHRA, CDR2 YSYEKL. The CDR3 runs to 18 residues. This chain's CDR3 is CASSQGLAGGQGTEELFF. The CDR3 DNA follows: TGCGCCAGCAGCCAAGGACTAGCGGGAGGTCAAGGCACCGAGGAGCTGTTTTTT.

This chain links TRBV27 with TRBJ2-2; D uncertain. With 4 bases removed from V and 3 bases from J, the gap between germline ends came to 6 bases. The CDR3 loop spans 13 amino acids. Germline V lookup: CDR1 MNHEY, CDR2 SMNVEV (reference sequence). The CDR3 is CASSSDYTGELFF. CDR3 bases: TGTGCCAGCAGTTCAGATTACACCGGGGAGCTGTTTTTT.

The J gene is TRBJ2-2, the V gene TRBV12-5; 9 bases are shared with TRBD2. Per the germline V gene, CDR1 is LGHNT and CDR2 is FRNRAP. This CDR3 region has 18 residues. V gave up 6 bases and J gave up 3 bases; unmatched junction bases: 14. CDR3 DNA: TGTGCTAGTGGCCCCCGAATAGGTAGCGGGGGCTACACCGGGGAGCTGTTTTTT. Protein: CASGPRIGSGGYTGELFF. The variable domain in full, completed from reference TRBV12-5 and TRBJ2-2, reads DARVTQTPRHKVTEMGQEVTMRCQPILGHNTVFWYRQTMMQGLELLAYFRNRAPLDDSGMPKDRFSAEMPDATLATLKIQPSEPRDSAVYFCASGPRIGSGGYTGELFFGEGSRLTVL.

The V and J genes are TRBV5-1 and TRBJ2-5; 11 positions agree with TRBD1. Germline CDR1 and CDR2: SGHRS and YFSETQ. This CDR3 is 17 amino acids long. V was pared by 2 bases and J by 6 bases, with 12 bases of the junction left unmatched. The CDR3 here is CASSFAGTGGYGKTQYF. CDR3 DNA sequence: TGCGCCAGCAGCTTTGCCGGGACAGGGGGATACGGAAAGACCCAGTACTTC.

This rearrangement joins TRBV5-1 to TRBJ1-1; 10 nucleotides match TRBD1. Trimming took 4 bases from V and 6 from J; bases not matched to a gene: 9. The CDR3 is made up of 15 amino acids. Germline-derived CDR1 and CDR2 are SGHRS and YFSETQ. The CDR3 DNA reads TGCGCCAGCAGCCCCTGGGACAGGGGTTTGGCTGAAGCTTTCTTT. It is translated as CASSPWDRGLAEAFF.

The CDR3 spells CASKGFRLGDQPQHF. The DNA of the CDR3 is TGTGCCAGCAAGGGATTCCGGCTGGGAGATCAGCCCCAGCATTTT. The chain combines TRBV6-4 with TRBJ1-5; D not certain. Germline CDR1 and CDR2: MRHNA and SNTAGT. Trimming removed 7 bases from V and 5 bases from J, with 18 bases in between. The CDR3 spans 15 residues.

The chain recombines TRBV20-1 with TRBJ1-6, with D possibly being TRBD1 (6 bases). The ends were cut back, 3 bases at V and 6 bases at J, with 12 bases in the middle. The CDR3 covers 14 residues. Germline V gives CDR1 DFQATT, CDR2 SNEGSKA (reference sequence). DNA of the CDR3: TGCAGTGCTAGTACAGGGTCCGGTAATTCACCCCTCCACTTT. Translating gives CSASTGSGNSPLHF.

In this sample, this clone turned up a few times. The chain joins TRBV4-1 to TRBJ2-7, with D hard to call. The CDR3 has 13 amino acids. The germline V gene has CDR1 MGHRA and CDR2 YSYEKL. Trimming left V 0 bases short and J 2 bases short, with 5 bases between. The chain's CDR3 is CASSQDVTYEQYF. In DNA form, the CDR3 reads TGCGCCAGCAGCCAAGATGTAACCTACGAGCAGTACTTC.

The rearrangement joins TRBV19 to TRBJ1-5, with TRBD1 matching 8 bases. The CDR3 loop spans 16 amino acids. V was pared by 4 bases and J by 7 bases, with 12 bases of the junction left unmatched. Germline V gives CDR1 LNHDA, CDR2 SQIVND (reference sequence). This CDR3 reads CASSRRAGGVRQPQHF. As DNA, the CDR3 is TGTGCCAGTAGTAGGCGGGCAGGGGGCGTAAGGCAGCCCCAGCATTTT.

This clone was observed a handful of times. The CDR3 protein is CATSDSLAVGTQYF. The CDR3 bases are TGTGCCACCAGTGATTCTCTAGCCGTTGGGACCCAGTACTTC. The chain is built from TRBV24-1 and TRBJ2-5, with D possibly matching TRBD2 (5 bases). This CDR3 has 14 amino acids. The germline gives CDR1 KGHDR, CDR2 SFDVKD. Trimming took off 2 bases at V and 7 bases at J, with 13 bases between the two ends.

The chain is built from TRBV6-2 or TRBV6-3 and TRBJ2-2; TRBD2 aligns across 15 bases. The junction had 4 bases not matched to a gene; V was cut back by 5 bases and J by 6 bases. Germline lookup yields CDR1 MNHEY and CDR2 SVGEGT. The CDR3 extends over 16 amino acids. The CDR3 spells CASSRGLAGGAGELFF. The CDR3, as DNA: TGTGCCAGCAGTCGAGGACTAGCGGGAGGGGCCGGGGAGCTGTTTTTT.

The chain uses TRBV5-1 and TRBJ2-3; 9 bases are a match to TRBD2. Germline V gene lookup returns CDR1 SGHRS and CDR2 YFSETQ. Germline trimming cut 4 bases from V and 3 bases from J; bases unmatched to any gene: 6. The CDR3 length is 15 residues. This CDR3 reads CASSPRTSVTDTQYF. DNA for the CDR3: TGCGCCAGCAGCCCCCGGACTAGCGTTACAGATACGCAGTATTTT.

J is TRBJ2-2 and V is TRBV2; 11 positions match TRBD2. Germline CDR1 and CDR2: SNHLY and FYNNEI. With V trimmed by 6 bases and J by 4 bases, 4 bases remained unmatched. This CDR3 region has 15 residues. The CDR3 DNA sequence: TGTGCCAGCAGGTGGACTAGCGGGTCCACCGGGGAGCTGTTTTTT. The encoded protein is CASRWTSGSTGELFF.

Remarks on this clone: Other nucleotide sequences from this sample produce the same CDR3. The V call is TRBV5-1, the J call TRBJ1-2, with 9 bases matching TRBD1. Looked up from germline, CDR1 is SGHRS and CDR2 is YFSETQ. The CDR3 length is 14 residues. J gave up 4 bases and V 3 bases, and 4 bases lay outside the gene matches. The CDR3 DNA reads TGCGCCAGCAGCTACACACAGGGGGCCTATGGCTACACCTTC. Its translation is CASSYTQGAYGYTF.

The V gene is TRBV6-1, the J gene TRBJ1-4, with TRBD1 identical over 7 bases. Germline lookup yields CDR1 MNHNS and CDR2 SASEGT. V lost 4 bases and J lost 3; bases outside the gene matches: 14. This CDR3 spans 18 amino acids. The CDR3 coding sequence is TGTGCCAGCAGTGGAGAACCTCGTAAGAGGGGGCCTAATGAAAAACTGTTTTTT. Amino acids: CASSGEPRKRGPNEKLFF.

The chain is built from TRBV5-1 and TRBJ2-5; D may be TRBD1 (5 bases). V lost 5 bases and J 4 bases, leaving 12 bases between the germline ends. Looked up from germline, CDR1 is SGHRS and CDR2 is YFSETQ. The CDR3 extends over 13 amino acids. DNA of the CDR3: TGCGCCAGCAGGCTAGAAGGGGCAGAGACCCAGTACTTC. Translated, it gives CASRLEGAETQYF.

The chain links TRBV30 to TRBJ1-1; weak D call: TRBD1 (5 bases). Germline V lookup: CDR1 GTSNPN, CDR2 SVGIG (reference sequence). Trimming shortened V by 4 bases and J by 8 bases, and 5 bases separated the two germline ends. The CDR3 is made up of 9 amino acids. The CDR3 region is CAWNREAFF. CDR3 nucleotides: TGTGCCTGGAACAGGGAAGCTTTCTTT. Drawing the rest from reference TRBV30 and TRBJ1-1, the complete variable domain is SQTIHQWPATLVQPVGSPLSLECTVEGTSNPNLYWYRQAAGRGLQLLFYSVGIGQISSEVPQNLSASRPQDRQFILSSKKLLLSDSGFYLCAWNREAFFGQGTRLTVV.

The rearrangement uses TRBV15 and TRBJ1-5, with 7 bases fitting TRBD1. V dropped 8 bases and J dropped 7; count of bases not matched to a gene: 17. The V gene's germline CDR1 is LNHNV and CDR2 YYDKDF (reference sequence). This CDR3 is built from 16 residues. CDR3 amino acids: CATSTALGTEGQPQHF. The CDR3 nucleotides are TGTGCCACCTCAACGGCGCTCGGGACAGAGGGACAGCCCCAGCATTTT.

The chain employs TRBV18 and TRBJ2-3; D is perhaps TRBD1 (6 bases). This CDR3 region has 15 residues. Germline V gene data show CDR1 as KGHSH and CDR2 as LQKENI. V gave up 6 bases and J gave up 4 bases, with 17 bases separating them. CDR3 nucleotide sequence: TGTGCCAGCTCGGAATCAGGGGACGGAGCAGATACGCAGTATTTT. Protein product: CASSESGDGADTQYF. Full variable domain (outside the CDR3, taken from reference TRBV18 and TRBJ2-3): NAGVMQNPRHLVRRRGQEARLRCSPMKGHSHVYWYRQLPEEGLKFMVYLQKENIIDESGMPKERFSAEFPKEGPSILRIQQVVRGDSAAYFCASSESGDGADTQYFGPGTRLTVL.